This T cell receptor beta chain was found in a study of T cell repertoires in cytomegalovirus infection. TCRdb redid the calling of the reads with MiXCR, one entry per CDR3 protein. In the table there are around 740,000 distinct CDR3 sequences, roughly 35% of which are singletons. In regard to this clonotype: Its antigen is currently unknown.

The study's findings and limits: Clonotypes of TCR beta that were HLA-C-restricted and CMV-specific dominated the ex vivo response.

The V gene end was trimmed by 3 bases and the J gene end by 7 bases; junction bases not matched to a gene: 5. Germline V gives CDR1 SGHVS, CDR2 FNYEAQ. The CDR3 has 14 residues. This clonotype was obtained from a human donor in good health (CMV status not recorded). Some clones in this sample may be carry-over from other donors' samples. The sample comprised PBMCs. This chain uses TRBV7-6 with TRBJ1-4, with 7 positions matching TRBD1. The CDR3 DNA reads as TGTGCCAGCAGCTTCGACAGGGTCAGTGAAAAACTGTTTTTT. This sequence encodes CASSFDRVSEKLFF.